A selection of T cell receptor beta chains follows, all from one sample in a study of blood T cell repertoires in COVID-19. Here immunoSEQ multiplex PCR was the method, and the copy in TCRdb shows in-frame clones only, minus some. The repertoire has under 400,000 clones, more than 70% of them found once; the top ten carry about 10%. What was sequenced was peripheral blood. These receptors came from a woman under 40 with COVID-19, enrolled during active disease. Each CDR3 is given with its conserved first and last residue. A D gene is named only where the DNA matches it firmly. Clone size is shown for a subset of rows, as once, few, many or a class of expanded clone.

v_call: TRBV2; j_call: TRBJ2-3; clone_size: few; d_call: TRBD1; cdr3_nt: TGTGCCAGCAGGCGGACAGGGCGCACAGATACGCAGTATTTT; cdr3_aa: CASRRTGRTDTQYF
v_call: TRBV9; j_call: TRBJ1-2; clone_size: .; d_call: TRBD1; cdr3_nt: TGTGCCAGCAGCCCCGGGACAGGGGCGCTTGGCTATGGCTACACCTTC; cdr3_aa: CASSPGTGALGYGYTF
v_call: TRBV7-8; j_call: TRBJ2-7; clone_size: .; d_call: .; cdr3_nt: TGTGCCAGCAGCTTAGCGGGGGGCTACGAGCAGTACTTC; cdr3_aa: CASSLAGGYEQYF
v_call: TRBV19; j_call: TRBJ1-1; clone_size: .; d_call: .; cdr3_nt: TGTGCCAGTAGTGTCCCTCTTGACCCGTTCCCAGGTGAAGCTTTCTTT; cdr3_aa: CASSVPLDPFPGEAFF
v_call: TRBV4-1; j_call: TRBJ2-2; clone_size: .; d_call: .; cdr3_nt: TGCGCCAGCAGCCAAGCACTATTCACCGGGGAGCTGTTTTTT; cdr3_aa: CASSQALFTGELFF
v_call: TRBV2; j_call: TRBJ2-4; clone_size: .; d_call: .; cdr3_nt: TGTGCCAGCAGTGACCAACTAGGCAAACTCTCTAACATTCAGTACTTC; cdr3_aa: CASSDQLGKLSNIQYF
v_call: TRBV5-1; j_call: TRBJ1-3; clone_size: .; d_call: TRBD1; cdr3_nt: TGCGCCAGCAGCACCGGACAGGGGGCAGACACCATATATTTT; cdr3_aa: CASSTGQGADTIYF
v_call: TRBV7-2; j_call: TRBJ2-5; clone_size: .; d_call: .; cdr3_nt: TGTGCCAGCAGCTCCCGATCAGAACAGACCCAGTACTTC; cdr3_aa: CASSSRSEQTQYF
v_call: TRBV19; j_call: TRBJ1-5; clone_size: .; d_call: .; cdr3_nt: TGTGCCAGTAGTATAGTACAGGCCAATCAGCCCCAGCATTTT; cdr3_aa: CASSIVQANQPQHF
v_call: TRBV5-1; j_call: TRBJ2-5; clone_size: .; d_call: .; cdr3_nt: TGCGCCAGCAGCTTGGTAGCGGAAGAGACCCAGTACTTC; cdr3_aa: CASSLVAEETQYF
v_call: TRBV5-1; j_call: TRBJ1-1; clone_size: .; d_call: .; cdr3_nt: TGCGCCAGCAGCTTGGGGACATTGAACACTGAAGCTTTCTTT; cdr3_aa: CASSLGTLNTEAFF
v_call: TRBV24-1; j_call: TRBJ2-1; clone_size: .; d_call: .; cdr3_nt: TGTGCCACCAGTGAATCCGGACAGATCAATGAGCAGTTCTTC; cdr3_aa: CATSESGQINEQFF
v_call: TRBV11-2; j_call: TRBJ1-5; clone_size: .; d_call: .; cdr3_nt: TGTGCCAGCAGCTTAGGCGGGGGAAACAATCAGCCCCAGCATTTT; cdr3_aa: CASSLGGGNNQPQHF
v_call: TRBV24-1; j_call: TRBJ2-5; clone_size: once; d_call: .; cdr3_nt: TGTGCCACCAGTGATCAGTCGATAAGGACCCAGTACTTC; cdr3_aa: CATSDQSIRTQYF
v_call: TRBV13; j_call: TRBJ1-4; clone_size: .; d_call: .; cdr3_nt: TGTGCCAGCAGCTCGTACAGAAAGTCAAATGAAAAACTGTTTTTT; cdr3_aa: CASSSYRKSNEKLFF
v_call: TRBV7-3; j_call: TRBJ2-2; clone_size: once; d_call: TRBD2; cdr3_nt: TGTGCCAGCAGCTTCGGACTAGCCGGGGAGCTGTTTTTT; cdr3_aa: CASSFGLAGELFF
v_call: TRBV28; j_call: TRBJ2-7; clone_size: .; d_call: TRBD2; cdr3_nt: TGTGCCAGCAGTTTTTTTTTAGCGGGAGACTCCTACGAGCAGTACTTC; cdr3_aa: CASSFFLAGDSYEQYF
v_call: TRBV6-5; j_call: TRBJ2-7; clone_size: .; d_call: .; cdr3_nt: TGTGCCAGCAGCCAGGCCAACGAGCAGTACTTC; cdr3_aa: CASSQANEQYF
v_call: TRBV28; j_call: TRBJ2-6; clone_size: .; d_call: TRBD1; cdr3_nt: TGTGCCAGCCAGGGGGTCTCTGGGGCCAACGTCCTGACTTTC; cdr3_aa: CASQGVSGANVLTF
v_call: TRBV18; j_call: TRBJ1-3; clone_size: .; d_call: .; cdr3_nt: TGTGCCAGCTCACCACTGGCAGGACAAGCCTCTGGAAACACCATATATTTT; cdr3_aa: CASSPLAGQASGNTIYF
v_call: TRBV7-2; j_call: TRBJ2-3; clone_size: .; d_call: TRBD2; cdr3_nt: TGTGCCAGCAGCTTAACAGGGACTAGCGGGACAGATACGCAGTATTTT; cdr3_aa: CASSLTGTSGTDTQYF
v_call: TRBV28; j_call: TRBJ1-3; clone_size: .; d_call: .; cdr3_nt: TGTGCCAGCAGTTTGGTCCGACTCTCTGGAAACACCATATATTTT; cdr3_aa: CASSLVRLSGNTIYF
v_call: TRBV28; j_call: TRBJ2-3; clone_size: .; d_call: TRBD2; cdr3_nt: TGTGCCAGCAGTTTGCCTAGCGGTAGCACAGATACGCAGTATTTT; cdr3_aa: CASSLPSGSTDTQYF
v_call: TRBV4-2; j_call: TRBJ2-7; clone_size: .; d_call: TRBD2; cdr3_nt: TGTGCCAGCAGCCAAGATACTAGCGGCCATAGCTCCTACGAGCAGTACTTC; cdr3_aa: CASSQDTSGHSSYEQYF
v_call: TRBV5-8; j_call: TRBJ2-7; clone_size: .; d_call: .; cdr3_nt: TGTGCCAGCAGCCGGGGACTTTGGGACGAGCAGTACTTC; cdr3_aa: CASSRGLWDEQYF
v_call: TRBV4-1; j_call: TRBJ2-7; clone_size: .; d_call: TRBD2; cdr3_nt: TGCGCCAGCAGCCAAGTGACTAGCGGGACCTACGAGCAGTACTTC; cdr3_aa: CASSQVTSGTYEQYF
v_call: TRBV18; j_call: TRBJ1-1; clone_size: .; d_call: .; cdr3_nt: TGTGCCAGCCACCAAGGGGGAAACACTGAAGCTTTCTTT; cdr3_aa: CASHQGGNTEAFF
v_call: TRBV19; j_call: TRBJ2-7; clone_size: .; d_call: .; cdr3_nt: TGTGCCAGTAGTGAGGCAGGGGCCCACGAGCAGTACTTC; cdr3_aa: CASSEAGAHEQYF
v_call: TRBV5-4; j_call: TRBJ2-1; clone_size: .; d_call: .; cdr3_nt: TGTGCCAGCAGCTTAAGCGCGACCAGACACAATGAGCAGTTCTTC; cdr3_aa: CASSLSATRHNEQFF
v_call: TRBV28; j_call: TRBJ1-1; clone_size: .; d_call: .; cdr3_nt: TGTGCCAGCAGTTTATCGTGGGCAAGCACTGAAGCTTTCTTT; cdr3_aa: CASSLSWASTEAFF
v_call: TRBV7-2; j_call: TRBJ1-3; clone_size: .; d_call: .; cdr3_nt: TGTGCCAGCAGGCCTCGTTCGTGGGGCCCATTAAGCACCATATATTTT; cdr3_aa: CASRPRSWGPLSTIYF
v_call: TRBV10-3; j_call: TRBJ2-7; clone_size: .; d_call: TRBD1; cdr3_nt: TGTGCCATCACTACAGGGGACACCTACGAGCAGTACTTC; cdr3_aa: CAITTGDTYEQYF